This T cell receptor beta chain appears in the sequencing data of a study of OX40 agonist ivuxolimab in advanced cancers. Study summary: Patients received ivuxolimab, an intravenous treatment, every 2 weeks at 0.01 to 10 mg/kg. One hepatocellular carcinoma and a couple of cutaneous melanoma patients partially responded.

Study-wide results and limits: On average, CD8+ T cells had more expanded clones than CD4+.

V was pared by 0 bases and J by 2 bases, with 6 bases between. This CDR3 is 14 amino acids long. Germline V gives CDR1 MNHEY, CDR2 SMNVEV (reference sequence). Clones were sequenced by immunoSEQ multiplex PCR, and TCRdb holds only the in-frame ones, with some missing. The sample has 73,000 or so clones; 80% to 95% are singletons. For this clone: The target antigen is unknown.

This specimen was CD4+ or CD8+ T cells sorted from blood, taken in a trial of the OX40 agonist ivuxolimab. The V gene is TRBV27, the J gene TRBJ2-3; D unclear. This TCR was sampled from an adult with an advanced solid tumor such as melanoma, head and neck, liver or kidney cancer. DNA for the CDR3: TGTGCCAGCAGTTTATCGGCACCCACAGATACGCAGTATTTT. This encodes CASSLSAPTDTQYF.